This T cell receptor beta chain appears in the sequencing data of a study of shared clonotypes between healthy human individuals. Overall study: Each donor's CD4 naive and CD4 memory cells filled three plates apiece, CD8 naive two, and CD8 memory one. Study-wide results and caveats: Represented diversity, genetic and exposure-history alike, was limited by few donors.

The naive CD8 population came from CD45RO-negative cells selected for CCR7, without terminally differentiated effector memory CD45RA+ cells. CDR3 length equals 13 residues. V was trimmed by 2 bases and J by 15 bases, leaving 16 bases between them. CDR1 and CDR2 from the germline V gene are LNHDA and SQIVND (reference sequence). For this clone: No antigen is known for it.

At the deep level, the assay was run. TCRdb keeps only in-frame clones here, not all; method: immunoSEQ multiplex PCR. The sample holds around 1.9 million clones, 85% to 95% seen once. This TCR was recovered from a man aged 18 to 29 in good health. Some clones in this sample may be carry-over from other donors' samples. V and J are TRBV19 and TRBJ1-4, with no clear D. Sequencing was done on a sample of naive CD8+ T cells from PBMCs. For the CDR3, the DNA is TGTGCCAGTAGTATACCCCCTCGGCCGGAAATGTTTTTT. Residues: CASSIPPRPEMFF. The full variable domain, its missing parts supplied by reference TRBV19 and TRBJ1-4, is DGGITQSPKYLFRKEGQNVTLSCEQNLNHDAMYWYRQDPGQGLRLIYYSQIVNDFQKGDIAEGYSVSREKKESFPLTVTSAQKNPTAFYLCASSIPPRPEMFFGSGTQLSVL.